This TCR beta chain derives from a study of post-analysis software for immune sequencing data. Notes on the study in general: The normalized Chao1 diversity of multiple sclerosis patients was significantly lower than that of controls. Compared with controls, patients had more of roughly five TRBV segments, including TRBV5-6, TRBV5-1 and TRBV20-1.

Each TCR beta cDNA library carried unique molecular identifiers. TCRdb itself ran the PCR reads through MiXCR, one entry per CDR3 protein. Here the sample spans 800,000 to 950,000 distinct CDR3 sequences, approximately 53% being singletons. Of note for this clonotype: Its antigen is not identified.

The germline CDR1 and CDR2 sequences are SGHDT and YYEEEE. With 1 base clipped from V and 6 bases from J, the junction kept 7 bases outside the gene matches. The CDR3 is made up of 15 amino acids. The sequenced material came from blood. The chain uses TRBV5-6 and TRBJ2-1; 7 bases fit TRBD2. This receptor was obtained from a girl between 5 and 17 years old with multiple sclerosis. The CDR3 region has the DNA TGTGCCAGCAGCTTGTGGCGGGAGCAGCGCAATGAGCAGTTCTTC. Its protein is CASSLWREQRNEQFF.